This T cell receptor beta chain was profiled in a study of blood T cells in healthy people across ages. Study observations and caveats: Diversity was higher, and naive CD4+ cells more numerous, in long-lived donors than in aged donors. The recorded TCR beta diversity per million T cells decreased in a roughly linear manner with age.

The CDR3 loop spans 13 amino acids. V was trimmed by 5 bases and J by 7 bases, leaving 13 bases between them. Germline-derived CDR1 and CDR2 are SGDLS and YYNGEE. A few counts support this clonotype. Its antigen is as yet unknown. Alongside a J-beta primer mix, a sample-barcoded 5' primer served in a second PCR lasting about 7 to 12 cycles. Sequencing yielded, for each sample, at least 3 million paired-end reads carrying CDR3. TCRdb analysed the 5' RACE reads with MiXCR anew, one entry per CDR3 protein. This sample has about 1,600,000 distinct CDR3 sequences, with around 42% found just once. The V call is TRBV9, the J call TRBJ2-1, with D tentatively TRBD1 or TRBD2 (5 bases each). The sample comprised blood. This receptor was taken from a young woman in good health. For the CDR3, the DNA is TGTGCCAGCAGTCCGGGGCTTTGGAATGAGCAGTTCTTC. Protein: CASSPGLWNEQFF.